This entry features one T cell receptor beta chain sequence. Its antigen remains unknown. This sequence may be a read error, since a much larger clone differs from it by one base. The data are from a study of T cell repertoires in cytomegalovirus infection. Germline lookup yields CDR1 SEHNR and CDR2 FQNEAQ (reference sequence). The CDR3 length is 14 residues. Between the trimmed V and J ends, which lost 4 bases and 6 bases, there was a span of 15 bases. TCRdb reanalysed the reads using MiXCR and keeps one entry per CDR3 protein. The data show 600,000 to 700,000 distinct CDR3 sequences, roughly 36% seen once.

The clonotype comes from a human donor in good health (CMV status not recorded). Some clones in this sample may be carry-over from other donors' samples. The sequenced sample was cultured PBMCs, obtained from culture after CMV antigen stimulation. The chain links TRBV7-9 to TRBJ1-2, with D possibly being TRBD1 (5 bases). The CDR3 sequence: CASSSIGDYDGYTF. CDR3 coding DNA: TGTGCCAGCAGCTCAATAGGGGATTACGATGGCTACACCTTC.